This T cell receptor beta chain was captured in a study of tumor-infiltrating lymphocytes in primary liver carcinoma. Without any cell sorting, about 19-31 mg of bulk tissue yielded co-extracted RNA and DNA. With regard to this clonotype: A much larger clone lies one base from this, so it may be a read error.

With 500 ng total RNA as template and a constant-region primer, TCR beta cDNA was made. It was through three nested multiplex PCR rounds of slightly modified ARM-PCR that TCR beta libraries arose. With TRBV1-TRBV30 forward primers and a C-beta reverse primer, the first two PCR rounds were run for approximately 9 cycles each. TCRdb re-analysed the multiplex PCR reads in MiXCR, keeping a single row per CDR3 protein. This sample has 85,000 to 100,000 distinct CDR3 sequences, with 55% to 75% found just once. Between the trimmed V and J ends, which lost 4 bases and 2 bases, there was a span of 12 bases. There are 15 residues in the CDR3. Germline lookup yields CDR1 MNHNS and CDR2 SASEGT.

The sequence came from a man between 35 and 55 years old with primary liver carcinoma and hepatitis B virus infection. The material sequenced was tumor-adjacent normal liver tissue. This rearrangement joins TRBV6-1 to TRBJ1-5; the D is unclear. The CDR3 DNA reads TGTGCCAGCAGTGGAGAGTTGTGGCGCAATCAGCCCCAGCATTTT. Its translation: CASSGELWRNQPQHF.